This T cell receptor (beta chain) stems from a study of vaccination effects on CD4 cells after COVID-19. The length of the CDR3 is 13 residues. V was pared by 3 bases and J by 4 bases, with 10 bases between. Germline V gene lookup returns CDR1 SGHRS and CDR2 YFSETQ. For this clone: Antigen: not known.

Here immunoSEQ multiplex PCR was the method, and the copy in TCRdb shows in-frame clones only, minus some. Of 40,000 to 55,000 clones listed, 74% were seen once; the top ten hold 8.6%. Between days 9 and 11 of culture, CD4+ T cells were separated out. This sample comprised CD4+ T cells from PBMCs cultured without peptide, obtained before COVID-19 vaccination. The receptor was isolated from a human donor who had a prior SARS-CoV-2 infection. The rearrangement links TRBV5-1 to TRBJ1-1; TRBD1 is a possible D gene (5 bases). Here the CDR3 DNA reads TGCGCCAGCAGCTCGGGACTCCTCACTGAAGCTTTCTTT. Translating gives CASSSGLLTEAFF. The variable domain in full, completed from reference TRBV5-1 and TRBJ1-1, reads KAGVTQTPRYLIKTRGQQVTLSCSPISGHRSVSWYQQTPGQGLQFLFEYFSETQRNKGNFPGRFSGRQFSNSRSEMNVSTLELGDSALYLCASSSGLLTEAFFGQGTRLTVV.